This T cell receptor (beta chain) emerged from a study of cytomegalovirus exposure and HLA in healthy donors. Germline values: CDR1 SSHAT, CDR2 FNYEAQ (reference sequence). V trimming: 5 bases; J trimming: 6 bases; junction bases outside the gene matches: 5. The CDR3 totals 13 residues. PCR primers comprised 60 Vbeta and 13 Jbeta primers. Produced via immunoSEQ multiplex PCR; TCRdb's table is partial and in-frame only. The table records 85,000 to 120,000 clones, 70% to 80% of them present only once. The receptor comes from a female donor in good health and CMV-seronegative. Sequenced input: PBMCs. This chain links TRBV7-7 with TRBJ2-7, with 9 bases that match TRBD1. The CDR3 DNA reads TGTGCCAGCAGCAGAGGACAGGGGCGCGAGCAGTACTTC. As protein: CASSRGQGREQYF.